This T cell receptor (beta chain) was retrieved from a study of cytomegalovirus exposure and HLA in healthy donors. Overall study findings and caveats: A later analysis by the authors found several of the most significant clusters apparently linked to common viral pathogens. In a later analysis, compared with equally common non-associated chains, HLA-associated beta chains were more expanded. Most TCR beta V segments were productive about 90% or about 30% of the time in an earlier analysis.

For this clone: Antigen unknown. Mismatch with germline at one junction end may stem from a read error.

A multiplex PCR was run with 60 Vbeta primers and 13 Jbeta primers. Libraries were prepared by immunoSEQ multiplex PCR; TCRdb keeps only in-frame clonotypes and omits some of them. The sample consists of more than 90,000 clones, 76% of them appearing once. This CDR3 region has 13 residues. The germline gives CDR1 SGHTA, CDR2 FQGNSA. The chain is built from TRBV7-2 and TRBJ1-6, with 9 bases identical to TRBD1. This receptor was identified in a man in his fifties or sixties in good health and CMV-seropositive. The source material was PBMCs. The CDR3 region has the DNA TGTGCCAGCAGCTTAACCTCCGGGACAGGGTCCGAGTGG. Residues: CASSLTSGTGSEW.